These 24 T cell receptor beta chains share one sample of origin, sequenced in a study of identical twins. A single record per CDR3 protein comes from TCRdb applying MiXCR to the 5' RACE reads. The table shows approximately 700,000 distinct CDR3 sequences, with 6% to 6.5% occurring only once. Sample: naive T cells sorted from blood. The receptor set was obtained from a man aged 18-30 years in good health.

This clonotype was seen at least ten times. DNA of the CDR3: TGTGCCAGCAGGCGACAGGGTGCCGACACCGGGGAGCTGTTTTTT. As protein: CASRRQGADTGELFF. The chain is built from TRBV6-1 and TRBJ2-2, with 7 bases aligning to TRBD1. This CDR3 has 15 amino acids. V shed 6 bases, J shed 3 bases, and the junction held 7 bases outside the gene matches. CDR1 and CDR2 from the germline V gene are MNHNS and SASEGT.

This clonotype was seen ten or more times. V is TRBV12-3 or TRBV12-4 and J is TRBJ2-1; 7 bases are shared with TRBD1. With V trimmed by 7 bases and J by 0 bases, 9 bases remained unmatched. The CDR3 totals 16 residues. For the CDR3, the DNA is TGTGCCAGCAACCATCTATGGGACAGCTCCTACAATGAGCAGTTCTTC. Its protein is CASNHLWDSSYNEQFF.

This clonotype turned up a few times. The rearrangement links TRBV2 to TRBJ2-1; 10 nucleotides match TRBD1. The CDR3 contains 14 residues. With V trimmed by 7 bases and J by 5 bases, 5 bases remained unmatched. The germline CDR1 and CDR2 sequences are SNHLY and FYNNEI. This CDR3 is CASIWDRGNNEQFF. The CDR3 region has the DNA TGTGCCAGCATCTGGGACAGGGGAAACAATGAGCAGTTCTTC.

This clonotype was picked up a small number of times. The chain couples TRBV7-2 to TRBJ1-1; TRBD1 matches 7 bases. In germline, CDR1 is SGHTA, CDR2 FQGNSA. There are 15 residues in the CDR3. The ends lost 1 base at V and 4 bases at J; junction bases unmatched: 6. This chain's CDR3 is CASSLGSQGGTEAFF. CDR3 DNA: TGTGCCAGCAGCTTAGGTAGTCAGGGGGGCACTGAAGCTTTCTTT.

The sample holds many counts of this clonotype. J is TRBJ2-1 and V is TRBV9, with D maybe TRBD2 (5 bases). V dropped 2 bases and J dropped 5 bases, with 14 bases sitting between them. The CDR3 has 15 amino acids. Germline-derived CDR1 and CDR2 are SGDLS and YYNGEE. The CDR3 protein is CASSVEGVPHNEQFF. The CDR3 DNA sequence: TGTGCCAGCAGCGTCGAGGGAGTCCCCCACAATGAGCAGTTCTTC.

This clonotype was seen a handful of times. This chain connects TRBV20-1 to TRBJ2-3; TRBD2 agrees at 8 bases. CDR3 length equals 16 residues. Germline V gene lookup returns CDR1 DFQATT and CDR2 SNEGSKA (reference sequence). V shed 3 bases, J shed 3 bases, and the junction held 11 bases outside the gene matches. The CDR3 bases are TGCAGTGCTAGGGTGGACGGGAGGGCCGGGACAGATACGCAGTATTTT. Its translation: CSARVDGRAGTDTQYF.

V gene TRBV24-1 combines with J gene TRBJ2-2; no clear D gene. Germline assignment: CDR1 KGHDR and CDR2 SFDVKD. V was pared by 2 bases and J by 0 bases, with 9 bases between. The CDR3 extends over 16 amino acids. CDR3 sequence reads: CATSDSPATNTGELFF. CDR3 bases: TGTGCCACCAGTGATTCGCCGGCAACGAACACCGGGGAGCTGTTTTTT.

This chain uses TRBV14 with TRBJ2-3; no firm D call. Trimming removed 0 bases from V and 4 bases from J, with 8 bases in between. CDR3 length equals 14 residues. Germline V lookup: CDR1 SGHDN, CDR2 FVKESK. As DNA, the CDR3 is TGTGCCAGCAGCCAAGATCAGAAGGCAGATACGCAGTATTTT. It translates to CASSQDQKADTQYF. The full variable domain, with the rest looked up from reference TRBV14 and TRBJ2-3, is EAGVTQFPSHSVIEKGQTVTLRCDPISGHDNLYWYRRVMGKEIKFLLHFVKESKQDESGMPNNRFLAERTGGTYSTLKVQPAELEDSGVYFCASSQDQKADTQYFGPGTRLTVL.

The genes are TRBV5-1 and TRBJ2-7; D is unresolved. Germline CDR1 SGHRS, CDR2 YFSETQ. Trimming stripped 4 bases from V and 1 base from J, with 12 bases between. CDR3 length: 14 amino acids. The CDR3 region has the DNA TGCGCCAGCAGCCCAGGTTATACATCCTACGAGCAGTACGTC. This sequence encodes CASSPGYTSYEQYV.

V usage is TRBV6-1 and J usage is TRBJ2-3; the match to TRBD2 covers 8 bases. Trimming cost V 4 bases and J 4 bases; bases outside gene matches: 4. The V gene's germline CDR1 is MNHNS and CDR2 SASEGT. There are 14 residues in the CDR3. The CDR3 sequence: CASSVISGADTQYF. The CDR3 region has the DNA TGTGCCAGCAGTGTCATTAGCGGGGCAGATACGCAGTATTTT.

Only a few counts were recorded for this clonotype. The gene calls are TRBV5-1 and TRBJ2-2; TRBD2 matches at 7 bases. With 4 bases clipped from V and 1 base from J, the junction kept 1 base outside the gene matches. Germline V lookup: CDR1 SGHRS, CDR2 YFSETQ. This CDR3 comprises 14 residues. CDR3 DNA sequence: TGCGCCAGCAGCCAGCGGGAGAACACCGGGGAGCTGTTTTTT. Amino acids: CASSQRENTGELFF.

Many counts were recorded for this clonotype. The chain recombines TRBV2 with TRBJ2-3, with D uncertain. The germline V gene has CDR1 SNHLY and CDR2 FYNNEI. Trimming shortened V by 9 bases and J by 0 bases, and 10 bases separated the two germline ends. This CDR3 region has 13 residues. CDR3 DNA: TGTGCCAGACGAATAGATAGCACAGATACGCAGTATTTT. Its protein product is CARRIDSTDTQYF.

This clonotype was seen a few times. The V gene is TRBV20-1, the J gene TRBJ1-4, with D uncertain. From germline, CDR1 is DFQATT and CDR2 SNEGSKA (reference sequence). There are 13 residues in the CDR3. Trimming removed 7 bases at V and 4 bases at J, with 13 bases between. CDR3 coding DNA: TGCAGTGTTAGCGCGGGGAATAATGAAAAACTGTTTTTT. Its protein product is CSVSAGNNEKLFF.

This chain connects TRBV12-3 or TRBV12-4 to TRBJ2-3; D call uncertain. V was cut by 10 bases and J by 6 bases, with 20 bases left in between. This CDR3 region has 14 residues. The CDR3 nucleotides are TGTGCCACCTATATGACGTTAGGTTCGGATACGCAGTATTTT. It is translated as CATYMTLGSDTQYF.

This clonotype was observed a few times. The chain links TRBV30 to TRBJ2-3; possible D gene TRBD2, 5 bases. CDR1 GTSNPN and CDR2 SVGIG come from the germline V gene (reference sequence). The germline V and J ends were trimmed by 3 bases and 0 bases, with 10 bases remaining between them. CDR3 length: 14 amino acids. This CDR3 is CAWRRRTSTDTQYF. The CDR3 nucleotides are TGTGCCTGGAGACGCCGGACTAGCACAGATACGCAGTATTTT.

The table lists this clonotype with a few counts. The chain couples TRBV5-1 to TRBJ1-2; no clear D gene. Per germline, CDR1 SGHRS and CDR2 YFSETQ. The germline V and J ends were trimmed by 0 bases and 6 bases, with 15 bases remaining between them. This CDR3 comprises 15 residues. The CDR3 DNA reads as TGCGCCAGCAGCTTGGCGGGGTACCTATACGATGGCTACACCTTC. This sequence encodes CASSLAGYLYDGYTF.

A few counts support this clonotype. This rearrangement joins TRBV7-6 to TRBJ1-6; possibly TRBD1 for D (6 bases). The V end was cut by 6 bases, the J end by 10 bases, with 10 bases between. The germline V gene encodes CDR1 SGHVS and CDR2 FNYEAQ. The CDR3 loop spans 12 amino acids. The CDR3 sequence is CASSSGGSPLHF. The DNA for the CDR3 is TGTGCCAGCAGTTCCGGGGGCTCACCCCTCCACTTT.

CDR3 amino acids: CATKGWDARRYEQYF. CDR3 DNA: TGTGCCACCAAGGGCTGGGACGCTCGTAGGTACGAGCAGTACTTC. This sequence joins TRBV6-2 or TRBV6-3 and TRBJ2-7; TRBD1 or TRBD2 may be the D gene (5 bases each). V dropped 10 bases and J dropped 4 bases, with 23 bases sitting between them. Germline CDR1 MNHEY, CDR2 SVGEGT. CDR3 length: 15 residues.

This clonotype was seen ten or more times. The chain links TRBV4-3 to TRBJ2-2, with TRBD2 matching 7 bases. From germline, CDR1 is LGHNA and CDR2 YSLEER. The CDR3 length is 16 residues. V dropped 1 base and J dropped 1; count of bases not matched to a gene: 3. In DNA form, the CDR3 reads TGCGCCAGCAGCCAAGCGGGCGGGAGGAACACCGGGGAGCTGTTTTTT. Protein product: CASSQAGGRNTGELFF.

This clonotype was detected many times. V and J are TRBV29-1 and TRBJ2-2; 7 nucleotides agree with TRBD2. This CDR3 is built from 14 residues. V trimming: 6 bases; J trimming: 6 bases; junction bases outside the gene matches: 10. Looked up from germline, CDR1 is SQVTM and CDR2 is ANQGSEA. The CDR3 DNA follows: TGCAGCGTCAATCTACCGGGGGGTGCCGGGGAGCTGTTTTTT. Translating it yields CSVNLPGGAGELFF.

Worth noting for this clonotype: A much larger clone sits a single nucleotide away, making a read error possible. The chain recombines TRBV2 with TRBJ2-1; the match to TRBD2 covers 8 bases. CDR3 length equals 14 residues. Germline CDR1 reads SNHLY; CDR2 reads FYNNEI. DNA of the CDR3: TGTGCCAGCAGCGATAGGACTAGCTACAATCAGCAGTTCTTC. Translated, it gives CASSDRTSYNQQFF.

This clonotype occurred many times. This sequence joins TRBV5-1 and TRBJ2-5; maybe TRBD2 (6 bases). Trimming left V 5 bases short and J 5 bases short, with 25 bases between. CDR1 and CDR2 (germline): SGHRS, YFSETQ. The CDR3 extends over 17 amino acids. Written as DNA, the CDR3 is TGCGCCAGCAGTTCCGGACGGGAGAAGGGGAGCTGGGAGACCCAGTACTTC. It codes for CASSSGREKGSWETQYF.

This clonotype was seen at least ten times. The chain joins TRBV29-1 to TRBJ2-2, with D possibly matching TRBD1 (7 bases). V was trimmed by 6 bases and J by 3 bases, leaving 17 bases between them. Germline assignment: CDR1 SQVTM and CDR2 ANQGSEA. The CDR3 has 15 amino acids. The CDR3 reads CSVLLTGTYTGELFF. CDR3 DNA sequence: TGCAGCGTCTTGTTGACAGGGACTTACACCGGGGAGCTGTTTTTT.

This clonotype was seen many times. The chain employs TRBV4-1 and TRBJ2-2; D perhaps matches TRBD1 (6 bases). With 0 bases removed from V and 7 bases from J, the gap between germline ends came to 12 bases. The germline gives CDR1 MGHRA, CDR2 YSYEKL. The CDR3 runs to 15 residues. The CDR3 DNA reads TGCGCCAGCAGCCAAGAGAGACAGGTTGTCGGGGAGCTGTTTTTT. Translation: CASSQERQVVGELFF.